These 5 T cell receptor beta chains originate from one sample sequenced in a study of T cells after yellow fever vaccination. MiXCR was run by TCRdb on the 5' RACE reads, yielding one entry per CDR3 protein. The repertoire holds some 300,000 distinct CDR3 sequences, with approximately 8% as singletons. The specimen comprised CD4+ T cells sorted from PBMCs, sampled 5 days after the yellow fever booster vaccination. Source of these receptors: a man aged 18 to 30 who received the YFV17D yellow fever vaccine.

V gene TRBV5-6 combines with J gene TRBJ2-1; D is unresolved. Trimming stripped 1 base from V and 9 bases from J, with 5 bases between. The CDR3 sequence is 11 residues long. The germline gives CDR1 SGHDT, CDR2 YYEEEE. CDR3 protein: CASSLIAEQFF. CDR3 sequence (DNA): TGTGCCAGCAGCTTGATTGCTGAGCAGTTCTTC.

This clonotype was found many times. The V and J genes are TRBV5-1 and TRBJ1-4, with D possibly matching TRBD1 (6 bases). V gave up 2 bases and J gave up 8 bases, with 10 bases separating them. The CDR3 contains 13 residues. Per germline, CDR1 SGHRS and CDR2 YFSETQ. The CDR3: CASSFSGEEKLFF. As DNA, the CDR3 is TGCGCCAGCAGCTTCTCAGGGGAGGAAAAACTGTTTTTT.

This clonotype was counted at least ten times. The chain carries TRBV6-5 and TRBJ1-5; D perhaps matches TRBD1 (5 bases). Germline V lookup: CDR1 MNHEY, CDR2 SVGAGI. The V and J ends lost 7 bases and 7 bases respectively, with 14 bases between them. This CDR3 contains 13 residues. The CDR3 reads CASTPGWGQPQHF. Here the CDR3 DNA reads TGTGCCAGCACCCCCGGTTGGGGGCAGCCCCAGCATTTT.

This sequence joins TRBV3-1 and TRBJ2-5; D may be TRBD1 or TRBD2 (5 bases each). Trimming cost V 4 bases and J 4 bases, with 16 bases left between them. Germline lookup yields CDR1 LGHDT and CDR2 YNNKEL (reference sequence). This CDR3 region has 15 residues. In DNA form, the CDR3 reads TGTGCCAGCAGCCCAATCCTTTGGGGGAGAGAGACCCAGTACTTC. As protein: CASSPILWGRETQYF.

This clonotype was found many times. This sequence joins TRBV6-5 and TRBJ2-7; TRBD2 matches at 9 bases. V was clipped by 4 bases and J by 6 bases; unmatched bases: 7. This CDR3 has 14 residues. Germline CDR1 reads MNHEY; CDR2 reads SVGAGI. The CDR3 is CASSSPGLALEQYF. The CDR3 coding sequence is TGTGCCAGCAGTTCACCGGGACTAGCCCTCGAGCAGTACTTC.